The rows below give T cell receptor beta chains drawn from one sample of a study of blood T cell repertoires in COVID-19. Assay: immunoSEQ multiplex PCR; the TCRdb copy retains only in-frame clones and omits some. The sample lists 250,000 or so clones, under 90% seen once, with about 1.6% in the top ten. Sequences were obtained from PBMCs or T cells enriched from blood (not recorded which). These receptors originate from a man aged 40-49 years who had recovered from COVID-19. Both conserved end residues are part of each CDR3. The D gene is left open where the match is weak. Not every row has a clone size; where given, it reads once, few, many or a size class.

J gene | clone size | D gene | V gene | CDR3 protein | CDR3 DNA
TRBJ1-2 | - | TRBD1 | TRBV6-5 | CASSPGTGSNYGYTF | TGTGCCAGCAGTCCCGGGACAGGCTCTAACTATGGCTACACCTTC
TRBJ1-1 | - | - | TRBV30 | CARNRAGGNTEAFF | TGTGCACGGAACAGGGCTGGAGGGAACACTGAAGCTTTCTTT
TRBJ1-2 | few | - | TRBV5-1 | CASSSGQGFYGYTF | TGCGCCAGCAGCTCCGGCCAGGGGTTCTATGGCTACACCTTC
TRBJ2-7 | - | - | TRBV6-5 | CASTGVTYEQYF | TGTGCCAGTACCGGGGTAACCTACGAGCAGTACTTC
TRBJ1-1 | once | - | TRBV9 | CASSALQGRTEAFF | TGTGCCAGCAGCGCTTTACAGGGCCGCACTGAAGCTTTCTTT
TRBJ2-1 | once | TRBD2 | TRBV28 | CASSLVSPGGAYNEQFF | TGTGCCAGCAGTTTAGTCTCGCCGGGAGGGGCATACAATGAGCAGTTCTTC
TRBJ2-7 | - | - | TRBV12-3/TRBV12-4 | CASSFSVYEQYF | TGTGCCAGCAGTTTTTCAGTCTACGAGCAGTACTTC
TRBJ2-7 | - | TRBD1 | TRBV6-5 | CASRQGITYEQYF | TGTGCCAGCAGACAGGGGATAACCTACGAGCAGTACTTC
TRBJ1-5 | - | - | TRBV11-3 | CASNIEPARGQPNQPQHF | TGTGCCAGCAACATAGAACCCGCGCGGGGGCAGCCAAATCAGCCCCAGCATTTT
TRBJ2-2 | - | TRBD2 | TRBV4-2 | CASSPGAGETGELFF | TGTGCCAGCAGCCCGGGTGCGGGAGAGACCGGGGAGCTGTTTTTT
TRBJ1-1 | - | - | TRBV6-5 | CASSWDLNTEAFF | TGTGCCAGCAGTTGGGACTTGAACACTGAAGCTTTCTTT
TRBJ1-6 | - | - | TRBV6-5 | CASTPRGRYNSPLHF | TGTGCCAGCACACCCCGAGGGAGGTATAATTCACCCCTCCACTTT
TRBJ2-7 | - | - | TRBV4-3 | CASSQDIDLPGRSYEQYF | TGCGCCAGCAGCCAAGATATAGATTTGCCAGGAAGGTCCTACGAGCAGTACTTC
TRBJ1-1 | - | - | TRBV2 | CASSPEGVNTEAFF | TGTGCCAGCAGCCCCGAGGGGGTCAACACTGAAGCTTTCTTT
TRBJ2-4 | - | - | TRBV3-1/TRBV3-2 | CASSQVPGDIQYF | TGTGCCAGCAGCCAAGTCCCCGGGGACATTCAGTACTTC